These 4 T cell receptor beta chains came from one sample sequenced in a study of blood T cell repertoires in COVID-19. Assay: immunoSEQ multiplex PCR; the TCRdb copy retains only in-frame clones and omits some. The table records some 89,000 clones, approximately 89% of them present only once. Material: peripheral blood. These receptors came from a man aged 50-59 years with acute or convalescent COVID-19.

The J gene is TRBJ1-1, the V gene TRBV27; 7 bases match TRBD1. The V and J ends lost 5 bases and 0 bases, in that order; junction bases with no gene match: 9. Germline CDR1 is MNHEY and CDR2 is SMNVEV (reference sequence). This CDR3 is built from 16 residues. Written as DNA, the CDR3 is TGTGCCAGCAGTCCGAGCGAACAGGGGTTGAACACTGAAGCTTTCTTT. It is translated as CASSPSEQGLNTEAFF.

V gene TRBV2 combines with J gene TRBJ2-2, with 8 bases matching TRBD1. The junction had 8 bases not matched to a gene; V was cut back by 8 bases and J by 6 bases. This CDR3 has 14 residues. Germline CDR1 and CDR2: SNHLY and FYNNEI. The CDR3 DNA reads TGTGCCAGCGTAGGACAGGGTGTAGCCGGGGAGCTGTTTTTT. Translation gives CASVGQGVAGELFF.

The chain couples TRBV7-9 to TRBJ1-5; 7 bases fit TRBD1. This CDR3 is built from 13 residues. Germline lookup yields CDR1 SEHNR and CDR2 FQNEAQ (reference sequence). V lost 5 bases, J lost 4 bases, and 2 bases stayed unmatched. As DNA, the CDR3 is TGTGCCAGCAGCCCGACAGGGAATCAGCCCCAGCATTTT. This codes for CASSPTGNQPQHF.

The V and J genes are TRBV27 and TRBJ2-3; 7 bases line up with TRBD1. The V gene end was trimmed by 6 bases and the J gene end by 0 bases; junction bases not matched to a gene: 6. The CDR3 runs to 15 residues. Germline CDR1 MNHEY, CDR2 SMNVEV (reference sequence). The CDR3 region has the DNA TGTGCCAGCAGCAGACAGGGAACTAGCACAGATACGCAGTATTTT. Translated: CASSRQGTSTDTQYF.